A selection of T cell receptor beta chains follows, all from one sample in a study of shared clonotypes between healthy human individuals. Here immunoSEQ multiplex PCR was the method, and the copy in TCRdb shows in-frame clones only, minus some. The profile shows some 2 million clones, about 95% of them singletons. Source material: naive CD8+ T cells sorted from blood. The origin of the receptors is a man between 18 and 29 years old in good health. The CDR3 runs from the conserved cysteine through the conserved F or W. D genes are given only for firm matches. Not all rows give a size; the values are once, few, many and, for expanded clones, a class.

size: NA; J: TRBJ1-1; V: TRBV6-1; D: NA; CDR3: CASSEEVGGWTEAFF; DNA: TGTGCCAGCAGTGAAGAAGTAGGGGGTTGGACTGAAGCTTTCTTT
size: NA; J: TRBJ2-5; V: TRBV5-4; D: NA; CDR3: CASSRDGAQETQYF; DNA: TGTGCCAGCAGCCGGGACGGGGCCCAAGAGACCCAGTACTTC
size: once; J: TRBJ2-2; V: TRBV7-2; D: NA; CDR3: CASSLGTGELFF; DNA: TGTGCCAGCAGCTTAGGGACCGGGGAGCTGTTTTTT
size: NA; J: TRBJ1-1; V: TRBV9; D: TRBD1; CDR3: CASSPNGQDEAFF; DNA: TGTGCCAGCAGCCCGAATGGACAGGACGAAGCTTTCTTT
size: NA; J: TRBJ2-5; V: TRBV10-2; D: TRBD2; CDR3: CASSEFLAVGETQYF; DNA: TGCGCCAGCAGTGAGTTTCTAGCGGTCGGAGAGACCCAGTACTTC
size: NA; J: TRBJ2-5; V: TRBV5-6; D: NA; CDR3: CASSFAETQYF; DNA: TGTGCCAGCAGCTTCGCGGAGACCCAGTACTTC
size: NA; J: TRBJ1-1; V: TRBV27; D: NA; CDR3: CASRQGPEAFF; DNA: TGTGCCAGCAGACAGGGTCCTGAAGCTTTCTTT
size: NA; J: TRBJ2-7; V: TRBV7-3; D: NA; CDR3: CASSLNLGQAYEQYF; DNA: TGTGCCAGCAGCTTAAATTTGGGACAAGCCTACGAGCAGTACTTC
size: NA; J: TRBJ1-1; V: TRBV7-2; D: TRBD1; CDR3: CASSIGQGRTEAFF; DNA: TGTGCCAGCAGCATCGGACAGGGTCGTACTGAAGCTTTCTTT
size: NA; J: TRBJ2-7; V: TRBV5-1; D: NA; CDR3: CASSLVGTSYEQYF; DNA: TGCGCCAGCAGCTTGGTTGGGACCTCCTACGAGCAGTACTTC
size: NA; J: TRBJ2-7; V: TRBV5-1; D: TRBD2; CDR3: CASSLNGREIYEQYF; DNA: TGCGCCAGCAGCTTGAACGGGCGGGAGATCTACGAGCAGTACTTC
size: NA; J: TRBJ1-5; V: TRBV19; D: TRBD1; CDR3: CASSIEQGGNQPQHF; DNA: TGTGCCAGTAGTATTGAACAGGGGGGCAATCAGCCCCAGCATTTT
size: NA; J: TRBJ2-7; V: TRBV4-1; D: TRBD1; CDR3: CASSPRQGGAYEQYF; DNA: TGCGCCAGCAGCCCACGACAGGGTGGAGCCTACGAGCAGTACTTC
size: NA; J: TRBJ2-7; V: TRBV28; D: TRBD2; CDR3: CATTSAGEDYEQYF; DNA: TGTGCCACTACATCCGCGGGGGAAGACTACGAGCAGTACTTC
size: NA; J: TRBJ2-1; V: TRBV2; D: TRBD2; CDR3: CASNLGLDSYNEQFF; DNA: TGTGCCAGCAATCTTGGACTAGACTCCTACAATGAGCAGTTCTTC
size: once; J: TRBJ1-1; V: TRBV30; D: NA; CDR3: CAWSVSWGTEAFF; DNA: TGTGCCTGGAGTGTATCTTGGGGCACTGAAGCTTTCTTT
size: NA; J: TRBJ2-5; V: TRBV28; D: NA; CDR3: CASSSLGSYQETQYF; DNA: TGTGCCAGCAGTTCCTTGGGGTCGTACCAAGAGACCCAGTACTTC
size: NA; J: TRBJ1-2; V: TRBV6-5; D: NA; CDR3: CASSYSPAGYGYTF; DNA: TGTGCCAGCAGTTACTCGCCGGCCGGTTATGGCTACACCTTC
size: NA; J: TRBJ2-1; V: TRBV27; D: NA; CDR3: CASGLNYYNEQFF; DNA: TGTGCCAGCGGATTAAACTACTACAATGAGCAGTTCTTC
size: NA; J: TRBJ1-2; V: TRBV28; D: NA; CDR3: CASREGALGDGYTF; DNA: TGTGCCAGCAGGGAGGGAGCTTTAGGAGATGGCTACACCTTC
size: once; J: TRBJ2-1; V: TRBV27; D: TRBD1; CDR3: CASSLGQGGEQFF; DNA: TGTGCCAGCAGCTTAGGACAGGGCGGTGAGCAGTTCTTC
size: NA; J: TRBJ2-7; V: TRBV6-1; D: TRBD1; CDR3: CASSTDRGYEQYF; DNA: TGTGCCAGCAGTACAGACAGGGGGTACGAGCAGTACTTC
size: NA; J: TRBJ1-1; V: TRBV5-1; D: NA; CDR3: CASSLADAGQNTEAFF; DNA: TGCGCCAGCAGCTTGGCCGATGCGGGGCAGAACACTGAAGCTTTCTTT
size: once; J: TRBJ2-7; V: TRBV11-2; D: TRBD1; CDR3: CASSTDRGRSWEQYF; DNA: TGTGCCAGCAGCACGGACAGGGGAAGGTCTTGGGAGCAGTACTTC
size: NA; J: TRBJ2-5; V: TRBV11-2; D: NA; CDR3: CASSSSVMEETQYF; DNA: TGTGCCAGCAGCTCCAGCGTAATGGAGGAGACCCAGTACTTC
size: once; J: TRBJ1-5; V: TRBV27; D: TRBD1; CDR3: CASSLVDGTGESNQPQHF; DNA: TGTGCCAGCAGTTTAGTCGATGGGACAGGGGAAAGCAATCAGCCCCAGCATTTT
size: NA; J: TRBJ2-1; V: TRBV9; D: TRBD1; CDR3: CASSDAGQGNEQFF; DNA: TGTGCCAGCAGCGATGCGGGACAGGGGAATGAGCAGTTCTTC
size: NA; J: TRBJ1-6; V: TRBV4-1; D: TRBD1; CDR3: CASSHGQGASPLHF; DNA: TGCGCCAGCAGTCACGGACAGGGGGCTTCACCCCTCCACTTT
size: NA; J: TRBJ1-4; V: TRBV5-8; D: NA; CDR3: CASSLSVSGTNEKLFF; DNA: TGTGCCAGCAGCTTGTCCGTGAGTGGAACTAATGAAAAACTGTTTTTT